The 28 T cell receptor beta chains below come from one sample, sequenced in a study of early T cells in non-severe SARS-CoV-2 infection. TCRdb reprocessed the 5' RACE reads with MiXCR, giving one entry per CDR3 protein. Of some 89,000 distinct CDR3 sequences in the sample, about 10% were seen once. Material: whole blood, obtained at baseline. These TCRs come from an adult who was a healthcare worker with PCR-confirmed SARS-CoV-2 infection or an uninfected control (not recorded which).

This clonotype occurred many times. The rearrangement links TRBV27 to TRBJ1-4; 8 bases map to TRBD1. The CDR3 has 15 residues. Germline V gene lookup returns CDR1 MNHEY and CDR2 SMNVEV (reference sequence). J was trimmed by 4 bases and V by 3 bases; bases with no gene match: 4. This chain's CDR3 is CASSFGTGLNEKLFF. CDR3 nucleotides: TGTGCCAGCAGTTTTGGGACAGGTCTTAATGAAAAACTGTTTTTT.

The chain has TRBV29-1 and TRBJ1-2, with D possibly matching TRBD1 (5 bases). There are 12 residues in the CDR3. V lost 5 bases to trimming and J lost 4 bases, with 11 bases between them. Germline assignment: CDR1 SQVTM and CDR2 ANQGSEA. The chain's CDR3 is CSVPDSSYGYTF. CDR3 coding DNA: TGCAGCGTTCCAGACAGTTCCTATGGCTACACCTTC.

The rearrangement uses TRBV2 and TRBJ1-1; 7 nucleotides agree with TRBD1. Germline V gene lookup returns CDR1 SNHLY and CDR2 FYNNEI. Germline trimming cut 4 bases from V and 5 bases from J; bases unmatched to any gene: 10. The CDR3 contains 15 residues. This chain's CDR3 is CASSAARQGRTEAFF. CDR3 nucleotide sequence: TGTGCCAGCAGTGCGGCCCGACAGGGTAGGACTGAAGCTTTCTTT.

The CDR3 bases are TGTGCCAGCAGCGCCCACCTTCGAGAGAACACTGAAGCTTTCTTT. Translating gives CASSAHLRENTEAFF. The chain links TRBV9 to TRBJ1-1; D is ambiguous. The V end was cut by 3 bases, the J end by 1 base, with 13 bases between. From germline, CDR1 is SGDLS and CDR2 YYNGEE. The CDR3 spans 15 residues.

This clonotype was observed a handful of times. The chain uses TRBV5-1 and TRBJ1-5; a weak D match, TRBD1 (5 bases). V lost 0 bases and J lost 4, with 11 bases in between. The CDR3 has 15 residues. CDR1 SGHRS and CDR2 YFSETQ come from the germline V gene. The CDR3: CASSLEAGPNQPQHF. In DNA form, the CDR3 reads TGCGCCAGCAGCTTGGAGGCAGGGCCGAATCAGCCCCAGCATTTT.

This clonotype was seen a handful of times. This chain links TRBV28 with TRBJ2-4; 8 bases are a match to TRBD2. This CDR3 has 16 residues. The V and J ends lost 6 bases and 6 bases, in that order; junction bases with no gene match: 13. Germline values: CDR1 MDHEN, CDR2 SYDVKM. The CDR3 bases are TGTGCCAGCAGCCCTCACACTAGCGGAAGGCCAAACATTCAGTACTTC. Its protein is CASSPHTSGRPNIQYF.

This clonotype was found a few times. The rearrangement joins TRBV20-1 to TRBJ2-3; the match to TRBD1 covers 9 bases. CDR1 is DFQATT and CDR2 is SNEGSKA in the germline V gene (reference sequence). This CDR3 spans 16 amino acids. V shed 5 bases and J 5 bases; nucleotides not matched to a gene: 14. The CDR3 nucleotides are TGCAGTGCTCTGGACAGGGGAAGGAAGGTGGAAGATACGCAGTATTTT. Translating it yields CSALDRGRKVEDTQYF.

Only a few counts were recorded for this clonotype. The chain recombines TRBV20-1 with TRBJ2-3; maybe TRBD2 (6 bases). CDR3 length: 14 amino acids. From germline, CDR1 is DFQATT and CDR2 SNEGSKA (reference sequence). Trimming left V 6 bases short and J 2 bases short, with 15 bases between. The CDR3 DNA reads TGCAGTGCCCCACACGGACTACTCACAGATACGCAGTATTTT. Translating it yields CSAPHGLLTDTQYF.

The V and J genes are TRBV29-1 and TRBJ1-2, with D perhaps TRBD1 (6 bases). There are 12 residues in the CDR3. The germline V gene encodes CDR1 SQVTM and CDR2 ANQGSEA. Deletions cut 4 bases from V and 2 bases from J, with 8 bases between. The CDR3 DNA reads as TGCAGCGTTGGGACAGAAAACTATGGCTACACCTTC. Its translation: CSVGTENYGYTF. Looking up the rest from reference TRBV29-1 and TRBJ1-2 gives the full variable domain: SAVISQKPSRDICQRGTSLTIQCQVDSQVTMMFWYRQQPGQSLTLIATANQGSEATYESGFVIDKFPISRPNLTFSTLTVSNMSPEDSSIYLCSVGTENYGYTFGSGTRLTVV.

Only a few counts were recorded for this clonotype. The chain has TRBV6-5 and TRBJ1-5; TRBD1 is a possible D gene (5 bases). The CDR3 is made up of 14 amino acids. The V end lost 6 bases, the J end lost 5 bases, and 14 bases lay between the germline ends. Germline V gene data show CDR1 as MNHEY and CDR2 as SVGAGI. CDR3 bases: TGTGCCAGCAGCCCCCATGGAGGGGATCAGCCCCAGCATTTT. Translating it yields CASSPHGGDQPQHF.

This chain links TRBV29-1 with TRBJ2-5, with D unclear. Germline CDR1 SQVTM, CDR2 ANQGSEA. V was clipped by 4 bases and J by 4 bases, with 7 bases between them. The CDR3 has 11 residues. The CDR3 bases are TGCAGCGTTGGTGAATCAGAGACCCAGTACTTC. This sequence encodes CSVGESETQYF.

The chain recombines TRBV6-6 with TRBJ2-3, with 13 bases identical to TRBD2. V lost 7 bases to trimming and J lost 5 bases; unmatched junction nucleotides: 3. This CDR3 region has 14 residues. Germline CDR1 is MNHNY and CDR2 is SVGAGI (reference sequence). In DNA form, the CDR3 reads TGTGCCAGCAAACTAGCGGGAGGGGAAGATACGCAGTATTTT. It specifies CASKLAGGEDTQYF.

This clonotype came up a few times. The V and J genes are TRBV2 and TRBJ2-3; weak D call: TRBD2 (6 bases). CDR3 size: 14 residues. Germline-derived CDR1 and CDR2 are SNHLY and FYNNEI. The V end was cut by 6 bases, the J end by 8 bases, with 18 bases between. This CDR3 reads CASRENRLVGTQYF. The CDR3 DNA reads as TGTGCCAGCAGGGAAAACAGACTAGTCGGTACGCAGTATTTT. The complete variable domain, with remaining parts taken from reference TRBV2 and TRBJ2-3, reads EPEVTQTPSHQVTQMGQEVILRCVPISNHLYFYWYRQILGQKVEFLVSFYNNEISEKSEIFDDQFSVERPDGSNFTLKIRSTKLEDSAMYFCASRENRLVGTQYFGPGTRLTVL.

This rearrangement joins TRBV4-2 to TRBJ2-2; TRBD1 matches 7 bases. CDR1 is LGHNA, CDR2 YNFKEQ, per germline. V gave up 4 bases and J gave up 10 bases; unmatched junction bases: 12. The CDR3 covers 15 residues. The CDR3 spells CASSRGGAVPEELFF. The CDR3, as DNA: TGTGCCAGCAGCCGAGGGGGCGCGGTTCCGGAGGAGCTGTTTTTT.

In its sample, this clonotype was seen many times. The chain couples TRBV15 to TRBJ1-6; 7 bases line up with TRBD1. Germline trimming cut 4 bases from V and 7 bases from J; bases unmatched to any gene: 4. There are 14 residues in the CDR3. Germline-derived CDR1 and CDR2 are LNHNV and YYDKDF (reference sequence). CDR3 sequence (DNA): TGTGCCACCAGCAAAGGGACAGTCAATTCACCCCTCCACTTT. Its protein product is CATSKGTVNSPLHF.

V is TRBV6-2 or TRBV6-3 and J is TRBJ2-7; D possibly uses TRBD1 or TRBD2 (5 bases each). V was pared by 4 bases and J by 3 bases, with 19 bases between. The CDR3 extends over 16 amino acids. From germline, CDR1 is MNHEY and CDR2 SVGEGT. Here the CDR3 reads CASSSHYSRDGYEQYF. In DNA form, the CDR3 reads TGTGCCAGCAGTTCTCACTACTCTCGGGACGGCTACGAGCAGTACTTC.

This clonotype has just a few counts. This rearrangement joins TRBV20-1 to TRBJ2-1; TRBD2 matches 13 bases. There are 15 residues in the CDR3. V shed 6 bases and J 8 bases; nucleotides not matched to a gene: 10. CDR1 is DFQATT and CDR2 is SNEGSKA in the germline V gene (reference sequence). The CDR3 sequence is CSARLAGGLRDEQFF. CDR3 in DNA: TGCAGTGCCCGACTAGCGGGGGGTTTACGGGATGAGCAGTTCTTC.

CDR3 in amino acids: CATRQQGANIQYF. CDR3 sequence (DNA): TGTGCCACCAGACAACAGGGGGCAAACATTCAGTACTTC. The V gene is TRBV15, the J gene TRBJ2-4; 9 nucleotides match TRBD1. Germline assignment: CDR1 LNHNV and CDR2 YYDKDF (reference sequence). V was clipped by 6 bases and J by 6 bases; unmatched bases: 3. The CDR3 extends over 13 amino acids.

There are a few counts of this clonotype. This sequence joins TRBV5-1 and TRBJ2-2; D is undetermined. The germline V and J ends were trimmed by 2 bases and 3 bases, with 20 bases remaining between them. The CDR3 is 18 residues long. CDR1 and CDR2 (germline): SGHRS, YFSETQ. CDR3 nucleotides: TGCGCCAGCAGCTTTCCGGTTTCTTACGGTGGTGACACCGGGGAGCTGTTTTTT. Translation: CASSFPVSYGGDTGELFF.

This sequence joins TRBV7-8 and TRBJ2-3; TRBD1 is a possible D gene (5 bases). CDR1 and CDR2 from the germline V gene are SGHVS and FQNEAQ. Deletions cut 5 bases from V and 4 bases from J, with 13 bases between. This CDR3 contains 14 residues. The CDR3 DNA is TGTGCCAGCAGCCTCCCCGGCAGGGCAGATACGCAGTATTTT. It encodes CASSLPGRADTQYF.

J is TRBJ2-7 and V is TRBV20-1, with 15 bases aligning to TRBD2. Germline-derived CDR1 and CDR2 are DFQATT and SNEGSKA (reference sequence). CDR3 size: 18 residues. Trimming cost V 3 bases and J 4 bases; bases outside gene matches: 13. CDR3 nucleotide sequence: TGCAGTGCTAGGATGACGGGACTAGCGGGAGGTTCGTTTTACGAGCAGTACTTC. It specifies CSARMTGLAGGSFYEQYF.

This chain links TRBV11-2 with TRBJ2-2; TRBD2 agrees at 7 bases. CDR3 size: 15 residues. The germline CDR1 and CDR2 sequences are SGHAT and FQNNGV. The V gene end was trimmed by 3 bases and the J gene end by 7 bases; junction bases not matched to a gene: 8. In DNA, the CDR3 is TGTGCCAGCAGCTTCGGCGGGAGAATGGGCGGGGAGCTGTTTTTT. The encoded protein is CASSFGGRMGGELFF.

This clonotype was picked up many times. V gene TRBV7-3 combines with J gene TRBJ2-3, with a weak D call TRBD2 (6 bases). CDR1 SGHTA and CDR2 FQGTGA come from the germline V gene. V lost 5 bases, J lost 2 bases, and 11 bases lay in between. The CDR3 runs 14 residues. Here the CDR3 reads CASSPGLSTDTQYF. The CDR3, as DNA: TGTGCCAGCAGCCCGGGACTCTCCACAGATACGCAGTATTTT.

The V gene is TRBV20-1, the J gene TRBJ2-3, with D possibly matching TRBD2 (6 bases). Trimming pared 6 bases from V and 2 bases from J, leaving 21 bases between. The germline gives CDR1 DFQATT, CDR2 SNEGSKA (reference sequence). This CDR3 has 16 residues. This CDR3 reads CSAPPGTATYTDTQYF. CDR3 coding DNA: TGCAGTGCCCCCCCCGGGACTGCCACCTACACAGATACGCAGTATTTT.

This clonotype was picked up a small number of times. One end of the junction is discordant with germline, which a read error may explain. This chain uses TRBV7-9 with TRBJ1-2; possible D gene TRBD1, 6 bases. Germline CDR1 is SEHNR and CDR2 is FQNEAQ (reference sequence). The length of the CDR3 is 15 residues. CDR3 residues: CVSSLVQGRDYGYTF. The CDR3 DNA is TGTGTCAGCAGCTTAGTGCAGGGGAGGGACTATGGCTACACCTTC.

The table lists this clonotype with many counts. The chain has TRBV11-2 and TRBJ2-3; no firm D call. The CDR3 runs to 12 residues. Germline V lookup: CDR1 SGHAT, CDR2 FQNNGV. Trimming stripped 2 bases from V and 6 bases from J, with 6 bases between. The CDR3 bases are TGTGCCAGCAGCTTAACCAAGGATACGCAGTATTTT. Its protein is CASSLTKDTQYF.

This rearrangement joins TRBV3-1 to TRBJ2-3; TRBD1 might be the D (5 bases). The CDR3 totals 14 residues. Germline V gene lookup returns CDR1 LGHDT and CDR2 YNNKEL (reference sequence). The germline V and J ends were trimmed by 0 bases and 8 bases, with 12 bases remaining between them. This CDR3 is CASSQEPPRATQYF. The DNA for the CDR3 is TGTGCCAGCAGCCAAGAACCCCCCAGGGCTACGCAGTATTTT.

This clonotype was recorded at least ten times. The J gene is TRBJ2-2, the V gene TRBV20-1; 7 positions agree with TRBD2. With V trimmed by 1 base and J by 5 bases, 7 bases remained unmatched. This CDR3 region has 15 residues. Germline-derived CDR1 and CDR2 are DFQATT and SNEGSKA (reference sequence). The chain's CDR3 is CSARVAGVLTGELFF. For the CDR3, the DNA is TGCAGTGCTAGAGTGGCGGGAGTTCTTACCGGGGAGCTGTTTTTT.